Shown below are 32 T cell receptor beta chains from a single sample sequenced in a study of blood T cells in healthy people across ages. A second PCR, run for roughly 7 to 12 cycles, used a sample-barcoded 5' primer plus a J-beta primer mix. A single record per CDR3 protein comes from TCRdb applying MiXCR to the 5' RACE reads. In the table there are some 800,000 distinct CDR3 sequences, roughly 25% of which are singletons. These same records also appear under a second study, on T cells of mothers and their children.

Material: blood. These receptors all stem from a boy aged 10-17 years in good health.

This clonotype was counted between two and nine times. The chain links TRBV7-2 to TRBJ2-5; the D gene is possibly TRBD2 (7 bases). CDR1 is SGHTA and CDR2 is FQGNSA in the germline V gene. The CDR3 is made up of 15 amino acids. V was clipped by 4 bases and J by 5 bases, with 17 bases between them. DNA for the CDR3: TGTGCCAGCAGCTATGGGGGGGGGCTCCGGGAGACCCAGTACTTC. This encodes CASSYGGGLRETQYF.

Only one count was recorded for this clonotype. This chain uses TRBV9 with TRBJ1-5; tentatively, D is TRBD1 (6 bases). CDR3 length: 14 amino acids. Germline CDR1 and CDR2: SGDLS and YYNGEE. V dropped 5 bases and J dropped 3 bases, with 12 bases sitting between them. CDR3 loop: CASSADSNNQPQHF. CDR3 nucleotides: TGTGCCAGCAGTGCGGACAGTAACAATCAGCCCCAGCATTTT.

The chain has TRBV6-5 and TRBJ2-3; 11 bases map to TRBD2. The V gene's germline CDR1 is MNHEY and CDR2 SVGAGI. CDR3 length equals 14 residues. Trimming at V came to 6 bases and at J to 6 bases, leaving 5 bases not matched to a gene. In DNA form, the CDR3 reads TGTGCCAGCAGCTGGACTAGCGGGTCCGATACGCAGTATTTT. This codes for CASSWTSGSDTQYF.

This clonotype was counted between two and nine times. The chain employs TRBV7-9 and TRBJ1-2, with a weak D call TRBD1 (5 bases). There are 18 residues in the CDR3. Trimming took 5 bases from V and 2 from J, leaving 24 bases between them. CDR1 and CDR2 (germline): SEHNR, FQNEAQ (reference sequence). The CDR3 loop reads CASSEKKPPGTFNYGYTF. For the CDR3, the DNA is TGTGCCAGCAGCGAAAAAAAGCCCCCCGGGACCTTCAACTATGGCTACACCTTC. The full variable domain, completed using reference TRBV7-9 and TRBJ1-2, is DTGVSQNPRHKITKRGQNVTFRCDPISEHNRLYWYRQTLGQGPEFLTYFQNEAQLEKSRLLSDRFSAERPKGSFSTLEIQRTEQGDSAMYLCASSEKKPPGTFNYGYTFGSGTRLTVV.

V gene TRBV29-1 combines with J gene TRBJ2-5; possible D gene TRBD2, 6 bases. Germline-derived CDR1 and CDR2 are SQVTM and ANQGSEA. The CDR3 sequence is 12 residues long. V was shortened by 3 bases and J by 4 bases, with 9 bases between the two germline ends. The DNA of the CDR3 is TGCAGCGTTGATAAGGGACTAGAGACCCAGTACTTC. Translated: CSVDKGLETQYF.

Here the CDR3 DNA reads TGTGCCAGCAGCTTAGATGGGGCTCAGCCCCAGCATTTT. Encoded protein: CASSLDGAQPQHF. The chain joins TRBV7-9 to TRBJ1-5, with D perhaps TRBD1 (5 bases). The CDR3 contains 13 residues. Trimming removed 1 base from V and 6 bases from J, with 7 bases in between. CDR1 SEHNR and CDR2 FQNEAQ come from the germline V gene (reference sequence).

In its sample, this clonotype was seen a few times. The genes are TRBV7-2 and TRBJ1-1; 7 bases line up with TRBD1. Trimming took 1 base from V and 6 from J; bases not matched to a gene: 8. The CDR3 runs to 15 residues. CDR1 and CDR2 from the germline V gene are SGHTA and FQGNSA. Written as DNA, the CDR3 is TGTGCCAGCAGCTTAGGGCAGACAGGGCGCCCTGAAGCTTTCTTT. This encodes CASSLGQTGRPEAFF.

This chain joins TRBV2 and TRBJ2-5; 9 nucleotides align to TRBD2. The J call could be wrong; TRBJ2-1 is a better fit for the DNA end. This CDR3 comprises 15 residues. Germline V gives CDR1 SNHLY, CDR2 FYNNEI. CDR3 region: CASSDGLAPYNEQFF. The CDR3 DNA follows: TGTGCCAGCAGCGACGGACTAGCGCCTTACAATGAGCAGTTCTTC.

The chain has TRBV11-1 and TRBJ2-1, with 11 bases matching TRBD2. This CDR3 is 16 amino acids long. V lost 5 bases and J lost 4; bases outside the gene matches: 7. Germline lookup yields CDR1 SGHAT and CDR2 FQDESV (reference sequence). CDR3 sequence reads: CASSGIAGGLYNEQFF. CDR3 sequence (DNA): TGTGCCAGCAGCGGAATAGCGGGAGGGTTGTACAATGAGCAGTTCTTC.

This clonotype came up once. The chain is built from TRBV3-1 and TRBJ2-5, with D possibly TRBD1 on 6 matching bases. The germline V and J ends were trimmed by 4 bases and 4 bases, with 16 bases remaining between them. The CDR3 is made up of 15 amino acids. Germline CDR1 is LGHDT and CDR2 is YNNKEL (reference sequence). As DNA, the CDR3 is TGTGCCAGCAGCCGGGGAAGGGGGACCGGAGAGACCCAGTACTTC. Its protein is CASSRGRGTGETQYF.

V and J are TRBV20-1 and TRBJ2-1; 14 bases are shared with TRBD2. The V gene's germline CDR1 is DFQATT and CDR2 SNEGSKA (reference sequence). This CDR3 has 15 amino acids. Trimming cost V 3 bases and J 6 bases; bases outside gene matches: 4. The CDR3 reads CSARYGTSGSNEQFF. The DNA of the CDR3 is TGCAGTGCTAGGTATGGGACTAGCGGGAGCAATGAGCAGTTCTTC.

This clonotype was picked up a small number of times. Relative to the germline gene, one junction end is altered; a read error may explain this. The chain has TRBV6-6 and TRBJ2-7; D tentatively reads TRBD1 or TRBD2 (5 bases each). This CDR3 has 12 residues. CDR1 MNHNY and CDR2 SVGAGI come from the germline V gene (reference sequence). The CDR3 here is CASSRDPLSSHF. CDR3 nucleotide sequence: TGTGCCAGCAGTCGGGACCCTCTGAGCAGTCACTTC.

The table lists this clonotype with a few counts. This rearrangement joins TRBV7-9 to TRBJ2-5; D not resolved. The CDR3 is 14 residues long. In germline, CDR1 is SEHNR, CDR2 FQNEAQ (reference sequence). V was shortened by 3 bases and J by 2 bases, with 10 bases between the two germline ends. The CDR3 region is CASSFPRLQETQYF. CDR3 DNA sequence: TGTGCCAGCAGCTTTCCCCGGTTACAAGAGACCCAGTACTTC.

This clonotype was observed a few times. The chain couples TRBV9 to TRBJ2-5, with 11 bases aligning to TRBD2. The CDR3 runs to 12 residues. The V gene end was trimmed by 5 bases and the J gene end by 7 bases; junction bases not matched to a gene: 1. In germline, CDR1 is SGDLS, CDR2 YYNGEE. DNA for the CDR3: TGTGCCAGCAGTGGACTAGCGGGGACCCAGTACTTC. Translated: CASSGLAGTQYF.

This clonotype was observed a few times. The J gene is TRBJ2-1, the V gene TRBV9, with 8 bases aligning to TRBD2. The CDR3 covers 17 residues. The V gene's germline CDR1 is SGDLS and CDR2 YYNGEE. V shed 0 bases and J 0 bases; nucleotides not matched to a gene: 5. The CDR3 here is CASSVEALAVSYNEQFF. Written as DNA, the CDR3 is TGTGCCAGCAGCGTAGAAGCACTAGCGGTCTCCTACAATGAGCAGTTCTTC.

Written as DNA, the CDR3 is TGTGCCAGCAGTCTCAACCCCTGGGGGGACAATGAGCAGTTCTTC. This gives the protein CASSLNPWGDNEQFF. The chain uses TRBV12-3 or TRBV12-4 and TRBJ2-1; tentative D call: TRBD2 (6 bases). V lost 5 bases and J lost 5, with 16 bases in between. The CDR3 contains 15 residues.

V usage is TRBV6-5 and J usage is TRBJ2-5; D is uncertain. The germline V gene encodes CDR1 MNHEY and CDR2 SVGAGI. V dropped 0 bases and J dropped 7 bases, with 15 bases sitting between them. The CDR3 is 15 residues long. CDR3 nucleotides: TGTGCCAGCAGTTACTCCCCCTCGGCCGAAGGGACCCAGTACTTC. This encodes CASSYSPSAEGTQYF.

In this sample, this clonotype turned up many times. The CDR3 loop is CASSQDRGTGQETQYF. The CDR3 region has the DNA TGCGCCAGCAGCCAAGATCGGGGGACGGGGCAAGAGACCCAGTACTTC. The V gene is TRBV4-1, the J gene TRBJ2-5; weak D call: TRBD2 (6 bases). The V end lost 0 bases, the J end lost 2 bases, and 13 bases lay between the germline ends. This CDR3 contains 16 residues. Germline V gives CDR1 MGHRA, CDR2 YSYEKL.

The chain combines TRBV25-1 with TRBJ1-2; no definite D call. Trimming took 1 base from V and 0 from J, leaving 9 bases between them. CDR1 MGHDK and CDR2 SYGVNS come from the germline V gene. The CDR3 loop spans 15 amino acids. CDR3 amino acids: CASSESGLANYGYTF. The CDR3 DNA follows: TGTGCCAGCAGTGAATCTGGCTTAGCTAACTATGGCTACACCTTC.

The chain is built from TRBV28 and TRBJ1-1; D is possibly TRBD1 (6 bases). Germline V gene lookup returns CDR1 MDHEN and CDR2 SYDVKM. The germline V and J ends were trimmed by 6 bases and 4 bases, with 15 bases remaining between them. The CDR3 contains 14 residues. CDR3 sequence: CASSTQGGGTEAFF. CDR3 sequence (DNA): TGTGCCAGCAGCACACAAGGGGGTGGCACTGAAGCTTTCTTT.

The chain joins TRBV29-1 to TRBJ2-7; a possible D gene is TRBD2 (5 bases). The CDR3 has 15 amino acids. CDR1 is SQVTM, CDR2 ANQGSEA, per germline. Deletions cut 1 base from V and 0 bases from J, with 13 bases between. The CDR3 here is CSVEAGYKSSYEQYF. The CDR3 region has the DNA TGCAGCGTTGAAGCGGGGTACAAGAGCTCCTACGAGCAGTACTTC.

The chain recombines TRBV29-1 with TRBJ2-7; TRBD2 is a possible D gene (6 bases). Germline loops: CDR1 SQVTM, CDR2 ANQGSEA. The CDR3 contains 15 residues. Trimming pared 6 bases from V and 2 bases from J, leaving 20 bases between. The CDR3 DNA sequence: TGCAGCGTCCAAGGTATGCGGGAAGCTCCCTACGAGCAGTACTTC. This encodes CSVQGMREAPYEQYF.

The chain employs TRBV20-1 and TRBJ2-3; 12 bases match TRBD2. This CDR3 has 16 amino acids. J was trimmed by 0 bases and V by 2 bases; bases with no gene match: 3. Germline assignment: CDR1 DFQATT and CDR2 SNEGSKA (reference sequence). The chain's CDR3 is CSARNLAGGSTDTQYF. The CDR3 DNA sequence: TGCAGTGCTAGAAATCTAGCGGGGGGGAGCACAGATACGCAGTATTTT.

For the CDR3, the DNA is TGTGCCAGCAGTTTTTCGGGCAGGGCGAGCAATCAGCCCCAGCATTTT. It specifies CASSFSGRASNQPQHF. The chain employs TRBV12-3 or TRBV12-4 and TRBJ1-5; D is perhaps TRBD1 (5 bases). The CDR3 length is 16 residues. The V gene lost 3 bases and the J gene lost 1 base, with 13 bases spanning the gap.

This CDR3 is CASSPRTGGSGELFF. The CDR3 region has the DNA TGCGCCAGCAGCCCCAGGACAGGGGGGTCCGGGGAGCTGTTTTTT. This chain connects TRBV5-1 to TRBJ2-2; 10 bases are shared with TRBD1. V shed 4 bases, J shed 6 bases, and the junction held 6 bases outside the gene matches. Germline assignment: CDR1 SGHRS and CDR2 YFSETQ. This CDR3 region has 15 residues.

CDR3 amino acids: CASNSGAGNQPQHF. In DNA form, the CDR3 reads TGTGCCAGTAATTCCGGGGCCGGGAATCAGCCCCAGCATTTT. The rearrangement joins TRBV19 to TRBJ1-5; perhaps TRBD1 as D (5 bases). The CDR3 is 14 amino acids. Germline V gene data show CDR1 as LNHDA and CDR2 as SQIVND (reference sequence). V was trimmed by 7 bases and J by 4 bases, leaving 14 bases between them.

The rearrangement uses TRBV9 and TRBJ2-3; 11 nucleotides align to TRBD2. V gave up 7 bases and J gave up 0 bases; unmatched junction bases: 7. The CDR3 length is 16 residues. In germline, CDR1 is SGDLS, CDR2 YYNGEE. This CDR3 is CASLGTSGSSTDTQYF. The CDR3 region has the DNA TGTGCCAGCCTCGGGACTAGCGGATCTAGCACAGATACGCAGTATTTT. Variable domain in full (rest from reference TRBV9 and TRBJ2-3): DSGVTQTPKHLITATGQRVTLRCSPRSGDLSVYWYQQSLDQGLQFLIQYYNGEERAKGNILERFSAQQFPDLHSELNLSSLELGDSALYFCASLGTSGSSTDTQYFGPGTRLTVL.

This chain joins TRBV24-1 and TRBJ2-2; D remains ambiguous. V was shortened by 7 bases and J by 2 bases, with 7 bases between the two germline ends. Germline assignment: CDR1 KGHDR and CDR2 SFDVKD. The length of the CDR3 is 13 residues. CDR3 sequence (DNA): TGTGCCACCAGAGCAGATAACACCGGGGAGCTGTTTTTT. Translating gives CATRADNTGELFF.

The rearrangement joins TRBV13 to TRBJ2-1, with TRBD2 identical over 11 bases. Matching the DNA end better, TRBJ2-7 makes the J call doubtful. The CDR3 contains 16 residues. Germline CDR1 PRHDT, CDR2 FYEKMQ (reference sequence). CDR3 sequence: CASSPRLAGPSYEQYF. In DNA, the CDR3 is TGTGCCAGCAGCCCTAGACTAGCGGGACCCTCCTACGAGCAGTACTTC.

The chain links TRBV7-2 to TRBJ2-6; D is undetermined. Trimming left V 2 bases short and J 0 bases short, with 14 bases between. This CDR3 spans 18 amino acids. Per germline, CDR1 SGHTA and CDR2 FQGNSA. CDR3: CASSLRLVGYSGANVLTF. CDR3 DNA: TGTGCCAGCAGCTTAAGGCTGGTGGGCTACTCTGGGGCCAACGTCCTGACTTTC.

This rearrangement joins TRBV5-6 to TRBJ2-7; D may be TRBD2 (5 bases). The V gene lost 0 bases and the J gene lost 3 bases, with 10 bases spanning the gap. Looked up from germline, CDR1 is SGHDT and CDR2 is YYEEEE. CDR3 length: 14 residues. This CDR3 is CASSLAGDDYEQYF. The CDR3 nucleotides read TGTGCCAGCAGCTTGGCCGGGGATGACTACGAGCAGTACTTC. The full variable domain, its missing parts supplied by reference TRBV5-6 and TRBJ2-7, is DAGVTQSPTHLIKTRGQQVTLRCSPKSGHDTVSWYQQALGQGPQFIFQYYEEEERQRGNFPDRFSGHQFPNYSSELNVNALLLGDSALYLCASSLAGDDYEQYFGPGTRLTVT.

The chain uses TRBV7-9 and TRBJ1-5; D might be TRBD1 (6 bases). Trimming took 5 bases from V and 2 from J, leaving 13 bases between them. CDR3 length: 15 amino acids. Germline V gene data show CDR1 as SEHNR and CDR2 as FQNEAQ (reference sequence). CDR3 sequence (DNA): TGTGCCAGCAGCGAGGGGGGACACCGCAATCAGCCCCAGCATTTT. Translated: CASSEGGHRNQPQHF.